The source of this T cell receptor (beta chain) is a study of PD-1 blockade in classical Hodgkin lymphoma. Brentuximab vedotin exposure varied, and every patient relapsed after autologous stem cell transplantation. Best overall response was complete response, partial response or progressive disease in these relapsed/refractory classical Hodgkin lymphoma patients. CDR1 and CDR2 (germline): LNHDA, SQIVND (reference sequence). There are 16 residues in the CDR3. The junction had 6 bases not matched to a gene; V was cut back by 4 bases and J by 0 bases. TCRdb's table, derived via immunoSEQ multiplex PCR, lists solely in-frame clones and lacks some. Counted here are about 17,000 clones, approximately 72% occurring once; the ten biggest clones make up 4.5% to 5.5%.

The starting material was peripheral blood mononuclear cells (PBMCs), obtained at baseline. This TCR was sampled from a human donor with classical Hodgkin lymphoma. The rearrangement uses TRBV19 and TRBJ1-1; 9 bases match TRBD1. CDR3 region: CASSTRTGAMNTEAFF. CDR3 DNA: TGTGCCAGTAGTACCCGGACAGGGGCCATGAACACTGAAGCTTTCTTT.